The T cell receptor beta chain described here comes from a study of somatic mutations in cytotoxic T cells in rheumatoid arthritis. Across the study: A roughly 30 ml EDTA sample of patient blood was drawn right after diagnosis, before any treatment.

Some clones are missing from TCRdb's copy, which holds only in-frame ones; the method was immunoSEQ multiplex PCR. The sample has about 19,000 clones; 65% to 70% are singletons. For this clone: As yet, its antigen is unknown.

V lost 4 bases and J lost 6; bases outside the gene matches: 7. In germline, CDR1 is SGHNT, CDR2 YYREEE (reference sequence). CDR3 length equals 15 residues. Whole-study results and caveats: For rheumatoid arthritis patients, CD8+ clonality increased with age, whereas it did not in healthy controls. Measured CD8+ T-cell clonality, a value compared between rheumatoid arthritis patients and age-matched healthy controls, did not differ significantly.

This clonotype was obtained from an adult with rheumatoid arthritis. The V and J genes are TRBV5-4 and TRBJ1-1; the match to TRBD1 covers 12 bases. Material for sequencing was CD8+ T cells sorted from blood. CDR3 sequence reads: CASSVGQGAVAEAFF. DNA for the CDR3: TGTGCCAGCAGCGTGGGACAGGGGGCTGTTGCTGAAGCTTTCTTT.